This TCR beta chain emerged from a study of spatial heterogeneity in lung cancer. In this sample, this clonotype turned up many times. Each CDR3 protein gets one entry after TCRdb re-called the 5' RACE reads with MiXCR. There are approximately 81,000 distinct CDR3 sequences in the sample; 10% to 15% occur only once, and around 4.3% lies in the top ten. The time point: sample taken at primary tumor resection. Extraction of whole RNA from tumor, nontumor lung or frozen PBMC preceded unsorted sequencing. Specimen: PBMCs, collected at surgery. This TCR was recovered from a male donor with early-stage non-small cell lung cancer.

The CDR3 protein is CASSLISVNTEAFF. In DNA form, the CDR3 reads TGTGCCAGCAGCTTGATCTCTGTGAACACTGAAGCTTTCTTT. The chain combines TRBV7-2 with TRBJ1-1; D is uncertain. The CDR3 length is 14 residues. The ends were cut back, 3 bases at V and 0 bases at J, with 8 bases in the middle. Germline-derived CDR1 and CDR2 are SGHTA and FQGNSA.